This entry lists 22 T cell receptor beta chains sequenced from one sample in a study of T cells in Graves' hyperthyroidism and ophthalmopathy. The CDR3 regions of TCR beta were amplified from RNA transcripts. First-round RT-PCR with HTBI primers amplified the TCR CDR3 region. TCRdb independently ran MiXCR on the multiplex PCR reads; one entry per CDR3 protein. The sample lists about 180,000 distinct CDR3 sequences; more than 15% were seen once. The sequenced sample consisted of blood. All receptors come from a woman aged 50 to 60 with Graves' hyperthyroidism.

This clonotype was seen only a few times. This sequence may be a read error, since a much larger clone differs from it by one base. V usage is TRBV10-3 and J usage is TRBJ2-7; 7 bases agree with TRBD1. The V and J ends lost 3 bases and 9 bases, in that order; junction bases with no gene match: 5. The CDR3 sequence is 12 residues long. Germline CDR1 ENHRY, CDR2 SYGVKD. CDR3 nucleotides: TGTGCCATCAGTGATAGTACAGGGGCGCAGTACTTC. Amino acid sequence: CAISDSTGAQYF.

This clonotype was counted many times. The J gene is TRBJ2-1, the V gene TRBV7-9; 8 nucleotides line up with TRBD2. CDR1 and CDR2 from the germline V gene are SEHNR and FQNEAQ (reference sequence). The junction had 6 bases not matched to a gene; V was cut back by 5 bases and J by 3 bases. CDR3 length: 15 amino acids. The CDR3 protein is CASSLSGGIYNEQFF. The CDR3 DNA reads TGTGCCAGCAGCCTCAGCGGGGGAATCTACAATGAGCAGTTCTTC.

Concerning this clonotype: With a much larger clone just one base away, this may be a read error. The chain couples TRBV6-5 to TRBJ2-7; D is uncertain. Germline values: CDR1 MNHEY, CDR2 SVGAGI. This CDR3 region has 14 residues. Trimming cost V 2 bases and J 0 bases, with 8 bases left between them. The CDR3 sequence: CASSYSESSYEQYF. The CDR3 nucleotides are TGTGCCAGCAGTTACAGCGAGAGCTCCTACGAGCAGTACTTC.

In this sample, this clonotype turned up once. The CDR3 DNA reads TGCGCCAGCAGCCAAGAACTAGCGGGGGGGCCAGATACGCAGTATTTT. This sequence encodes CASSQELAGGPDTQYF. The V and J genes are TRBV4-3 and TRBJ2-3; 13 bases line up with TRBD2. CDR1 and CDR2 (germline): LGHNA, YSLEER. There are 16 residues in the CDR3. V was pared by 0 bases and J by 4 bases, with 1 base of the junction left unmatched.

In this sample, this clonotype turned up many times. The rearrangement joins TRBV20-1 to TRBJ1-2; TRBD1 matches 8 bases. CDR1 DFQATT and CDR2 SNEGSKA come from the germline V gene (reference sequence). V dropped 0 bases and J dropped 7; count of bases not matched to a gene: 7. The CDR3 runs 14 residues. CDR3 protein: CSARDQGALSGYTF. The CDR3 DNA reads as TGCAGTGCTAGAGATCAGGGGGCGTTGTCTGGCTACACCTTC.

The table lists this clonotype with many counts. This chain joins TRBV7-9 and TRBJ2-7, with D possibly being TRBD1 (6 bases). V was cut by 10 bases and J by 3 bases, with 13 bases left in between. This CDR3 comprises 12 residues. The germline gives CDR1 SEHNR, CDR2 FQNEAQ (reference sequence). The CDR3 loop reads CAIKDRFYEQYF. As DNA, the CDR3 is TGTGCCATCAAAGACAGGTTCTACGAGCAGTACTTC.

This clonotype was found many times. The chain uses TRBV2 and TRBJ2-7; D unresolved. Germline CDR1 and CDR2: SNHLY and FYNNEI. The V and J ends lost 6 bases and 0 bases respectively, with 6 bases between them. The CDR3 is 12 amino acids. CDR3 protein: CASRASSYEQYF. CDR3 nucleotide sequence: TGTGCCAGCAGGGCTAGCTCCTACGAGCAGTACTTC.

This clonotype was counted at least ten times. The chain links TRBV10-1 to TRBJ1-1; D remains ambiguous. V was clipped by 5 bases and J by 5 bases, with 12 bases between them. This CDR3 region has 13 residues. Germline V gene sequence: CDR1 WNHNN, CDR2 SYGVQD (reference sequence). CDR3 DNA: TGCGCCAGCAGTAATGCAGAAGGAACTGAAGCTTTCTTT. Its translation: CASSNAEGTEAFF.

A remark on this clonotype: This may arise from a read error, as a much more abundant clone is one base away. The genes are TRBV20-1 and TRBJ1-1; TRBD1 is a possible D gene (5 bases). There are 11 residues in the CDR3. Trimming removed 7 bases at V and 6 bases at J, with 12 bases between. Germline V gene lookup returns CDR1 DFQATT and CDR2 SNEGSKA (reference sequence). The CDR3 DNA follows: TGCAGTGTTACCGACAGCGCTGAAGCTTTCTTT. Its translation is CSVTDSAEAFF.

This clonotype was observed many times. The chain employs TRBV6-1 and TRBJ2-6; 8 bases fit TRBD2. The junction had 8 bases not matched to a gene; V was cut back by 2 bases and J by 8 bases. This CDR3 has 16 amino acids. Germline V gene data show CDR1 as MNHNS and CDR2 as SASEGT. The CDR3 protein is CASSESGGDFPNVLTF. The CDR3 DNA is TGTGCCAGCAGTGAATCCGGGGGGGACTTCCCCAACGTCCTGACTTTC.

The chain couples TRBV18 to TRBJ2-4; maybe TRBD1 (5 bases). Germline V lookup: CDR1 KGHSH, CDR2 LQKENI. This CDR3 comprises 14 residues. Trimming removed 4 bases from V and 10 bases from J, with 17 bases in between. The CDR3, as DNA: TGTGCCAGCTCACTCTCAGGGCCTGCCGGGATTCAGTACTTC. It encodes CASSLSGPAGIQYF.

The chain employs TRBV9 and TRBJ2-5; D uncertain. Germline V gene lookup returns CDR1 SGDLS and CDR2 YYNGEE. V lost 0 bases to trimming and J lost 7 bases, with 10 bases between them. The CDR3 sequence is 13 residues long. The CDR3 nucleotides are TGTGCCAGCAGCGTAGCAGTGTTGGGGACCCAGTACTTC. Protein sequence: CASSVAVLGTQYF.

This clonotype was observed many times. V gene TRBV18 combines with J gene TRBJ1-4; possible D gene TRBD1, 6 bases. The CDR3 has 16 residues. Germline assignment: CDR1 KGHSH and CDR2 LQKENI. V was clipped by 4 bases and J by 0 bases, with 12 bases between them. The CDR3 reads CASSRSRGSTNEKLFF. In nucleotides, the CDR3 is TGTGCCAGCTCACGGTCCAGGGGATCAACTAATGAAAAACTGTTTTTT.

This clonotype was seen at least ten times. This CDR3 reads CASSPQGARGYTF. The CDR3 coding sequence is TGTGCCAGCAGCCCACAGGGGGCTCGAGGCTACACCTTC. This chain joins TRBV27 and TRBJ1-2, with 9 bases identical to TRBD1. J gave up 8 bases and V 6 bases, and 7 bases lay outside the gene matches. The CDR3 runs to 13 residues. Germline loops: CDR1 MNHEY, CDR2 SMNVEV (reference sequence).

The V and J genes are TRBV19 and TRBJ1-1, with a weak D call TRBD1 (5 bases). The CDR3 runs to 15 residues. V was pared by 8 bases and J by 3 bases, with 19 bases between. Germline loops: CDR1 LNHDA, CDR2 SQIVND (reference sequence). The CDR3 loop is CASFSMGGVDTEAFF. DNA for the CDR3: TGTGCCAGTTTCTCAATGGGGGGGGTGGACACTGAAGCTTTCTTT.

Many counts were recorded for this clonotype. CDR3 in DNA: TGTGCCAGCCAACTTTCGGGTGGAACTGAAGCTTTCTTT. Amino acid sequence: CASQLSGGTEAFF. This chain uses TRBV7-3 with TRBJ1-1; no clear D. The germline V gene encodes CDR1 SGHTA and CDR2 FQGTGA. The CDR3 consists of 13 residues. The V end was cut by 8 bases, the J end by 5 bases, with 15 bases between.

At least ten counts were recorded for this clonotype. The chain couples TRBV20-1 to TRBJ1-2; D is ambiguous. The CDR3 runs to 12 residues. Trimming took off 5 bases at V and 0 bases at J, with 7 bases between the two ends. Germline CDR1 DFQATT, CDR2 SNEGSKA (reference sequence). CDR3 sequence: CSAPGTNYGYTF. DNA of the CDR3: TGCAGTGCTCCCGGGACTAACTATGGCTACACCTTC.

This clonotype has ten or more counts. This sequence joins TRBV29-1 and TRBJ2-5, with TRBD1 matching over 7 bases. J lost 5 bases, V lost 5 bases, and 5 bases had no gene match. CDR1 SQVTM and CDR2 ANQGSEA come from the germline V gene. This CDR3 has 12 amino acids. The CDR3: CSVKTGFETQYF. The CDR3 DNA reads as TGCAGCGTTAAGACAGGGTTTGAGACCCAGTACTTC.

The chain employs TRBV10-1 and TRBJ2-3; 9 bases match TRBD2. CDR1 and CDR2 from the germline V gene are WNHNN and SYGVQD (reference sequence). The length of the CDR3 is 17 residues. V lost 0 bases and J lost 2; bases outside the gene matches: 6. CDR3 in amino acids: CASSESSASGDTDTQYF. CDR3 nucleotide sequence: TGCGCCAGCAGTGAGTCGTCGGCTAGCGGGGACACAGATACGCAGTATTTT.

The table lists this clonotype with many counts. The chain recombines TRBV27 with TRBJ2-3; 9 bases align to TRBD2. The CDR3 runs to 18 residues. Per the germline V gene, CDR1 is MNHEY and CDR2 is SMNVEV (reference sequence). J lost 3 bases, V lost 2 bases, and 12 bases had no gene match. The CDR3 spells CASSLRVPRLAVTDTQYF. The DNA of the CDR3 is TGTGCCAGCAGTTTACGGGTTCCGAGACTAGCGGTAACAGATACGCAGTATTTT.

This clonotype appeared a few times. A much larger clone is a single base away; this may be a read error. The V and J genes are TRBV5-1 and TRBJ2-3; D is unresolved. The length of the CDR3 is 13 residues. V was cut by 9 bases and J by 2 bases, with 13 bases left in between. From germline, CDR1 is SGHRS and CDR2 YFSETQ. The CDR3 coding sequence is TGCGCCACCACCCGTGGCGACACAGATACGCAGTATTTT. It codes for CATTRGDTDTQYF.

This clonotype was seen at least ten times. This chain links TRBV27 with TRBJ1-2; perhaps TRBD1 as D (5 bases). Germline V gene lookup returns CDR1 MNHEY and CDR2 SMNVEV (reference sequence). V was clipped by 2 bases and J by 4 bases, with 11 bases between them. CDR3 length: 14 amino acids. CDR3 amino acids: CASSLGQGFYGYTF. In DNA, the CDR3 is TGTGCCAGCAGTTTAGGGCAGGGATTCTATGGCTACACCTTC.